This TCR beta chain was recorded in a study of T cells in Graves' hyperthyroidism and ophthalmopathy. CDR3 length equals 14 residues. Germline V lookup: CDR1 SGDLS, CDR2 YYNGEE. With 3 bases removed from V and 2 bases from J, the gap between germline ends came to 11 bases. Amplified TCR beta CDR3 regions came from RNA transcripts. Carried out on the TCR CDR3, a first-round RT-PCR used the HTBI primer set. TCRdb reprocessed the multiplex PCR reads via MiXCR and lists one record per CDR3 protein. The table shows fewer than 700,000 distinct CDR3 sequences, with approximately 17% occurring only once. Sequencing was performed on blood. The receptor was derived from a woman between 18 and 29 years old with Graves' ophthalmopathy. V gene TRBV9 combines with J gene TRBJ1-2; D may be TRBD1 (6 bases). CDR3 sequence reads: CASSADQGNYGYTF. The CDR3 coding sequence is TGTGCCAGCAGCGCGGATCAGGGGAACTATGGCTACACCTTC.